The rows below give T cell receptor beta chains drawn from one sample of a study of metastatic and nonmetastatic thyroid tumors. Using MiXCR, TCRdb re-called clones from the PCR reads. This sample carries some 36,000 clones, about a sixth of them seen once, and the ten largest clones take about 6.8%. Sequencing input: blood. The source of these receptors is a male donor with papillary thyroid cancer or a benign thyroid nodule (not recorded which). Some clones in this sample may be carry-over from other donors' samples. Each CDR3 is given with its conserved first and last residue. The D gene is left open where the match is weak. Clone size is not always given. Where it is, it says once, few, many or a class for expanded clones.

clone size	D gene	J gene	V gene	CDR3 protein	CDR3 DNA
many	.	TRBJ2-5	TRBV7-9	CASSLWIGQKETQYF	TGTGCCAGCAGCTTATGGATCGGACAGAAAGAGACCCAGTACTTC
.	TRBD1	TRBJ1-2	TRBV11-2	CASSLDLAGGVGYTF	TGTGCCAGCAGCTTAGATCTGGCAGGGGGGGTCGGCTACACCTTC
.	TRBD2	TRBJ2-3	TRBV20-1	CSAYPTSGRVLDTQYF	TGCAGTGCTTACCCCACTAGCGGGAGAGTGTTAGATACGCAGTATTTT
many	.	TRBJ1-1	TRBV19	CASISGDRAMNTEAFF	TGTGCCAGTATTTCGGGGGACCGGGCTATGAACACTGAAGCTTTCTTT
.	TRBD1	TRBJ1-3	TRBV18	CASSPGQGAMDTIYF	TGTGCCAGCTCACCAGGACAGGGGGCGATGGACACCATATATTTT
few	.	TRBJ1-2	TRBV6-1	CSIRLDTNYGYTF	TGTTCCATCAGGTTGGACACCAACTATGGCTACACCTTC
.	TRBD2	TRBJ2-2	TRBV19	CPSEGLAGATGELFF	TGTCCCAGTGAGGGACTAGCTGGAGCCACCGGGGAGCTGTTTTTT
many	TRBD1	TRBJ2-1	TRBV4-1	CASSPSAGGAYNEQFF	TGCGCCAGCAGCCCATCAGCAGGGGGCGCCTACAATGAGCAGTTCTTC
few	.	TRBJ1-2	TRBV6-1	CASSVDRNYGYTF	TGTGCCAGCAGCGTCGACAGGAATTATGGCTACACCTTC
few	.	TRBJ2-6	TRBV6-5	CASSYWSTGTGANVLTF	TGTGCCAGCAGTTATTGGAGCACAGGAACTGGGGCCAACGTCCTGACTTTC
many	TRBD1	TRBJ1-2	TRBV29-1	CSVEAQGDYGYTF	TGCAGCGTTGAAGCACAGGGGGACTATGGCTACACCTTC
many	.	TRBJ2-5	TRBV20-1	CSARHSGIQETQYF	TGCAGTGCTAGACATAGCGGAATTCAAGAGACCCAGTACTTC
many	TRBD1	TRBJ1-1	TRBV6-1	CASRRDRGRGTEAFF	TGTGCCAGCAGACGGGACAGGGGCCGGGGGACTGAAGCTTTCTTT
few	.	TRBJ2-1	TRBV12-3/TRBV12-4	CASSLEGSYNEQFF	TGTGCCAGCAGTTTAGAGGGTTCCTACAATGAGCAGTTCTTC
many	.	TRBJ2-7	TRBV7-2	CASSPWTYYEQYF	TGTGCCAGCAGCCCCTGGACTTACTACGAGCAGTACTTC
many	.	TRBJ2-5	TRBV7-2	CASSPGGQETQYF	TGTGCCAGCAGCCCAGGGGGGCAAGAGACCCAGTACTTC
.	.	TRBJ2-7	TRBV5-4	CASSIMDSYEQYF	TGTGCCAGCAGCATTATGGATAGTTACGAGCAGTACTTC
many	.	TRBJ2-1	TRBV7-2	CASSLGGSLRGNEQFF	TGTGCCAGCAGCTTAGGAGGGTCTTTGAGGGGCAATGAGCAGTTCTTC
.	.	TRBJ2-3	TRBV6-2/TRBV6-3	CASSYLNGVHEITDTQYF	TGTGCCAGCAGTTACCTGAACGGCGTACACGAGATCACAGATACGCAGTATTTT
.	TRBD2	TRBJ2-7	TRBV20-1	CSASDSGGYEQYF	TGCAGTGCTAGTGATTCGGGGGGCTACGAGCAGTACTTC
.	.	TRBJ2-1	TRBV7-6	CAILTVYNEQFF	TGTGCCATCCTGACAGTTTACAATGAGCAGTTCTTC
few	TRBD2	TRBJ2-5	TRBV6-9	CASSYASGGQETQYF	TGTGCCAGCAGTTATGCTAGCGGGGGGCAAGAGACCCAGTACTTC
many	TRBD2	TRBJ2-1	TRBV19	CASTPLAFQSYNEQFF	TGTGCCAGTACTCCACTAGCGTTTCAGTCCTACAATGAGCAGTTCTTC
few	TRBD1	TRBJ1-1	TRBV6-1	CASSRSSDRRAFF	TGTGCCAGCAGTCGCTCATCGGACAGGCGAGCTTTCTTT
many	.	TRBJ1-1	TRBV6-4	CASSDSVEVNTEAFF	TGTGCCAGCAGTGACTCAGTGGAGGTTAACACTGAAGCTTTCTTT
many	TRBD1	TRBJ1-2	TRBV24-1	CATSESGQGFYTF	TGTGCCACCAGTGAATCGGGACAGGGCTTTTACACCTTC
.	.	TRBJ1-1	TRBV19	CASSIGGLGTEAFF	TGTGCCAGTAGTATCGGAGGCCTGGGCACTGAAGCTTTCTTT
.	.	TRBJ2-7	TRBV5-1	CASSPVSSVMGGEQYF	TGCGCCAGCAGCCCAGTCTCGTCCGTGATGGGCGGCGAGCAGTACTTC
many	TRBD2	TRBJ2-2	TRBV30	CAIAGGLNGELFF	TGTGCAATAGCGGGGGGGCTTAACGGGGAGCTGTTTTTT
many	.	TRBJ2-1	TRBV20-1	CSARGEGQENYNEQFF	TGCAGTGCTAGAGGGGAGGGACAGGAAAACTACAATGAGCAGTTCTTC
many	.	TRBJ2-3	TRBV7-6	CASSLIPLITVSTDTQYF	TGTGCCAGCAGTTTAATACCCCTTATAACGGTTAGCACAGATACGCAGTATTTT
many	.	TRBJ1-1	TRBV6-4	CASSDSSLGTEAFF	TGTGCCAGCAGTGACTCGAGTTTGGGGACTGAAGCTTTCTTT
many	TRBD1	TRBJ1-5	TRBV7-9	CASSSLDPAGGPQPQHF	TGTGCCAGCAGCTCCCTGGACCCGGCAGGGGGTCCTCAGCCCCAGCATTTT
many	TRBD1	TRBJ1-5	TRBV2	CASRGQGIGNQPQHF	TGTGCCAGCAGGGGACAGGGGATCGGCAATCAGCCCCAGCATTTT
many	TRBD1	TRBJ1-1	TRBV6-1	CASKGQAMNTEAFF	TGTGCCAGCAAAGGACAGGCCATGAACACTGAAGCTTTCTTT
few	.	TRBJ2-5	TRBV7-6	CASSSGTGVRETQYF	TGTGCCAGCAGTTCCGGGACTGGGGTTCGAGAGACCCAGTACTTC
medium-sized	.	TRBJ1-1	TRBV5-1	CASSLGGTNTEAFF	TGCGCCAGCAGCTTAGGGGGGACGAACACTGAAGCTTTCTTT